This entry lists 4 T cell receptor beta chains sequenced from one sample in a study of shared clonotypes between healthy human individuals (dated by TCRdb to 2019 to 2021). The library was built by means of the immunoSEQ multiplex PCR assay. Entries here come from immuneACCESS through TCRdb and include only in-frame sequences with V and J called. Some clones fail to appear in such tables; in the studies checked, an unresolved V gene covers under half of the shortfall, and the cause of the remainder is unknown. Across this sample there are over 2 million clones, with 95% seen only once. Roughly 0.13% of the sample is in the top ten clones. The material sequenced was naive CD4+ T cells sorted from blood. Reading the label with the study, this specimen's cell subset or site is: CD45RA+ positively selected. The receptors were sampled from a man aged 18 to 29 in good health.

V gene TRBV7-2 combines with J gene TRBJ1-1, with a weak D call TRBD1 (5 bases). This CDR3 has 14 residues. Per germline, CDR1 SGHTA and CDR2 FQGNSA. Trimming removed 4 bases from V and 0 bases from J, with 9 bases in between. The CDR3 loop is CASSSTVMNTEAFF. The CDR3 bases are TGTGCCAGCAGCTCGACAGTCATGAACACTGAAGCTTTCTTT.

The chain couples TRBV11-2 to TRBJ1-6, with D hard to call. Germline lookup yields CDR1 SGHAT and CDR2 FQNNGV. The CDR3 contains 14 residues. Trimming removed 1 base from V and 7 bases from J, with 8 bases in between. The CDR3 bases are TGTGCCAGCAGCTTAGTGGCCGGAAATTCACCCCTCCACTTT. Encoded protein: CASSLVAGNSPLHF.

Notes on this clone: Other DNA sequences in the same sample also yield this CDR3. The chain recombines TRBV19 with TRBJ1-5, with no clear D. The CDR3 is 15 residues long. Trimming took 3 bases from V and 3 from J, leaving 12 bases between them. In germline, CDR1 is LNHDA, CDR2 SQIVND (reference sequence). CDR3 loop: CASSIGQSLNQPQHF. The CDR3, as DNA: TGTGCCAGTAGTATTGGGCAGTCGCTCAATCAGCCCCAGCATTTT.

The chain joins TRBV15 to TRBJ2-7; either TRBD1 or TRBD2 may fit D (6 bases each). With 2 bases removed from V and 4 bases from J, the gap between germline ends came to 9 bases. This CDR3 is 13 amino acids long. Germline V gene sequence: CDR1 LNHNV, CDR2 YYDKDF (reference sequence). CDR3 nucleotides: TGTGCCACCAGCAGAAAAGGGGGGTACGAGCAGTACTTC. This gives the protein CATSRKGGYEQYF.